Detailed here is one TCR beta chain. Its antigen is still unknown. This CDR3 region has 18 residues. V gave up 4 bases and J gave up 6 bases, with 25 bases separating them. This sample was taken from a study of identical twins. Study observations and caveats: High-abundance cord blood beta clonotypes had fewer insertions; memory repertoires showed none. Modelling approaches yielded underestimates of out-of-frame TCR alpha sharing between monozygotic twins.

TCRdb passed the 5' RACE reads through MiXCR, listing each CDR3 protein once. Here the sample spans roughly 710,000 distinct CDR3 sequences, approximately 6% being singletons. The specimen was naive T cells sorted from blood. The chain carries TRBV12-3 or TRBV12-4 and TRBJ2-1; D is possibly TRBD1 (5 bases). The TCR originated in a man younger than 30 in good health. As DNA, the CDR3 is TGTGCCAGCAGTTCCGACCCCTGGACACCAAACTCCCGCAATGAGCAGTTCTTC. It encodes CASSSDPWTPNSRNEQFF.